This T cell receptor (beta chain) was captured in a study of T cell responses to AZD1222 COVID-19 vaccine. The repertoire was sequenced with immunoSEQ multiplex PCR; TCRdb's copy has only in-frame clones and lacks some. The data contain tens of thousands of clones, 70% to 90% of them singletons. V was cut by 6 bases and J by 10 bases, with 16 bases left in between. The CDR3 runs 12 residues. The germline gives CDR1 MNHEY, CDR2 SMNVEV (reference sequence). The sequence came from an adult in good health. The sample was peripheral blood, taken on day 0 of AZD1222 vaccination. The chain is built from TRBV27 and TRBJ2-7, with D tentatively TRBD1 (6 bases). For the CDR3, the DNA is TGTGCCAGCAGCTACCCCGGACAGCCTCAGTACTTC. It specifies CASSYPGQPQYF.